Below, 3 T cell receptor beta chains from the same sample are listed, as sequenced in a study of T cell responses to AZD1222 COVID-19 vaccine. The assay was immunoSEQ multiplex PCR, and TCRdb's table has in-frame clones only and misses some. Of about 81,000 clones in the sample, 70% to 90% were seen once. The source was peripheral blood, collected 28 days after the second AZD1222 dose. The source is an adult who received the AZD1222 COVID-19 vaccine.

The chain combines TRBV28 with TRBJ1-5; D call uncertain. Trimming stripped 4 bases from V and 5 bases from J, with 18 bases between. The CDR3 extends over 16 amino acids. The germline gives CDR1 MDHEN, CDR2 SYDVKM. The CDR3 loop reads CASSSKFRQGYQPQHF. In DNA, the CDR3 is TGTGCCAGCAGTTCCAAGTTCCGGCAAGGGTATCAGCCCCAGCATTTT.

This clone was counted a single time. This chain joins TRBV18 and TRBJ1-4; D gene uncertain. The germline V gene has CDR1 KGHSH and CDR2 LQKENI. This CDR3 has 16 amino acids. The V end lost 3 bases, the J end lost 7 bases, and 18 bases lay between the germline ends. The DNA of the CDR3 is TGTGCCAGCTCACCCTCGGACGGGCTAGAGGGTGAAAAACTGTTTTTT. Translation: CASSPSDGLEGEKLFF.

The CDR3 loop reads CASSSDRGHYEQYF. The CDR3 DNA reads TGTGCCAGCAGCAGCGACAGGGGCCACTACGAGCAGTACTTC. This chain joins TRBV7-8 and TRBJ2-7; 8 bases are a match to TRBD1. The J segment lost 3 bases and the V segment lost 5 bases, leaving 6 bases of the junction unmatched. The CDR3 totals 14 residues. The germline V gene has CDR1 SGHVS and CDR2 FQNEAQ.